The following is a T cell receptor beta chain sequence with its context. This entry is derived from a study of shared clonotypes between healthy human individuals. In the study overall: Donors consisted of a couple of women and three men between 18 and 49.

Clones were read by immunoSEQ multiplex PCR, and TCRdb kept only the in-frame ones, dropping some. The repertoire holds a few million clones, with approximately 93% as singletons. The CDR3 runs 18 residues. The J segment lost 0 bases and the V segment lost 0 bases, leaving 7 bases of the junction unmatched. CDR1 SGHRS and CDR2 YFSETQ come from the germline V gene. Sequenced material: naive CD4+ T cells from PBMCs. The subset: CD45RA+ positively selected. This TCR derives from a man aged 18 to 30 in good health. Some clones in this sample may be carry-over from other donors' samples. This chain connects TRBV5-1 to TRBJ2-1; 9 nucleotides agree with TRBD2. CDR3 amino acids: CASSLALLAGDSYNEQFF. CDR3 nucleotide sequence: TGCGCCAGCAGCTTGGCCTTACTAGCGGGCGACTCCTACAATGAGCAGTTCTTC.